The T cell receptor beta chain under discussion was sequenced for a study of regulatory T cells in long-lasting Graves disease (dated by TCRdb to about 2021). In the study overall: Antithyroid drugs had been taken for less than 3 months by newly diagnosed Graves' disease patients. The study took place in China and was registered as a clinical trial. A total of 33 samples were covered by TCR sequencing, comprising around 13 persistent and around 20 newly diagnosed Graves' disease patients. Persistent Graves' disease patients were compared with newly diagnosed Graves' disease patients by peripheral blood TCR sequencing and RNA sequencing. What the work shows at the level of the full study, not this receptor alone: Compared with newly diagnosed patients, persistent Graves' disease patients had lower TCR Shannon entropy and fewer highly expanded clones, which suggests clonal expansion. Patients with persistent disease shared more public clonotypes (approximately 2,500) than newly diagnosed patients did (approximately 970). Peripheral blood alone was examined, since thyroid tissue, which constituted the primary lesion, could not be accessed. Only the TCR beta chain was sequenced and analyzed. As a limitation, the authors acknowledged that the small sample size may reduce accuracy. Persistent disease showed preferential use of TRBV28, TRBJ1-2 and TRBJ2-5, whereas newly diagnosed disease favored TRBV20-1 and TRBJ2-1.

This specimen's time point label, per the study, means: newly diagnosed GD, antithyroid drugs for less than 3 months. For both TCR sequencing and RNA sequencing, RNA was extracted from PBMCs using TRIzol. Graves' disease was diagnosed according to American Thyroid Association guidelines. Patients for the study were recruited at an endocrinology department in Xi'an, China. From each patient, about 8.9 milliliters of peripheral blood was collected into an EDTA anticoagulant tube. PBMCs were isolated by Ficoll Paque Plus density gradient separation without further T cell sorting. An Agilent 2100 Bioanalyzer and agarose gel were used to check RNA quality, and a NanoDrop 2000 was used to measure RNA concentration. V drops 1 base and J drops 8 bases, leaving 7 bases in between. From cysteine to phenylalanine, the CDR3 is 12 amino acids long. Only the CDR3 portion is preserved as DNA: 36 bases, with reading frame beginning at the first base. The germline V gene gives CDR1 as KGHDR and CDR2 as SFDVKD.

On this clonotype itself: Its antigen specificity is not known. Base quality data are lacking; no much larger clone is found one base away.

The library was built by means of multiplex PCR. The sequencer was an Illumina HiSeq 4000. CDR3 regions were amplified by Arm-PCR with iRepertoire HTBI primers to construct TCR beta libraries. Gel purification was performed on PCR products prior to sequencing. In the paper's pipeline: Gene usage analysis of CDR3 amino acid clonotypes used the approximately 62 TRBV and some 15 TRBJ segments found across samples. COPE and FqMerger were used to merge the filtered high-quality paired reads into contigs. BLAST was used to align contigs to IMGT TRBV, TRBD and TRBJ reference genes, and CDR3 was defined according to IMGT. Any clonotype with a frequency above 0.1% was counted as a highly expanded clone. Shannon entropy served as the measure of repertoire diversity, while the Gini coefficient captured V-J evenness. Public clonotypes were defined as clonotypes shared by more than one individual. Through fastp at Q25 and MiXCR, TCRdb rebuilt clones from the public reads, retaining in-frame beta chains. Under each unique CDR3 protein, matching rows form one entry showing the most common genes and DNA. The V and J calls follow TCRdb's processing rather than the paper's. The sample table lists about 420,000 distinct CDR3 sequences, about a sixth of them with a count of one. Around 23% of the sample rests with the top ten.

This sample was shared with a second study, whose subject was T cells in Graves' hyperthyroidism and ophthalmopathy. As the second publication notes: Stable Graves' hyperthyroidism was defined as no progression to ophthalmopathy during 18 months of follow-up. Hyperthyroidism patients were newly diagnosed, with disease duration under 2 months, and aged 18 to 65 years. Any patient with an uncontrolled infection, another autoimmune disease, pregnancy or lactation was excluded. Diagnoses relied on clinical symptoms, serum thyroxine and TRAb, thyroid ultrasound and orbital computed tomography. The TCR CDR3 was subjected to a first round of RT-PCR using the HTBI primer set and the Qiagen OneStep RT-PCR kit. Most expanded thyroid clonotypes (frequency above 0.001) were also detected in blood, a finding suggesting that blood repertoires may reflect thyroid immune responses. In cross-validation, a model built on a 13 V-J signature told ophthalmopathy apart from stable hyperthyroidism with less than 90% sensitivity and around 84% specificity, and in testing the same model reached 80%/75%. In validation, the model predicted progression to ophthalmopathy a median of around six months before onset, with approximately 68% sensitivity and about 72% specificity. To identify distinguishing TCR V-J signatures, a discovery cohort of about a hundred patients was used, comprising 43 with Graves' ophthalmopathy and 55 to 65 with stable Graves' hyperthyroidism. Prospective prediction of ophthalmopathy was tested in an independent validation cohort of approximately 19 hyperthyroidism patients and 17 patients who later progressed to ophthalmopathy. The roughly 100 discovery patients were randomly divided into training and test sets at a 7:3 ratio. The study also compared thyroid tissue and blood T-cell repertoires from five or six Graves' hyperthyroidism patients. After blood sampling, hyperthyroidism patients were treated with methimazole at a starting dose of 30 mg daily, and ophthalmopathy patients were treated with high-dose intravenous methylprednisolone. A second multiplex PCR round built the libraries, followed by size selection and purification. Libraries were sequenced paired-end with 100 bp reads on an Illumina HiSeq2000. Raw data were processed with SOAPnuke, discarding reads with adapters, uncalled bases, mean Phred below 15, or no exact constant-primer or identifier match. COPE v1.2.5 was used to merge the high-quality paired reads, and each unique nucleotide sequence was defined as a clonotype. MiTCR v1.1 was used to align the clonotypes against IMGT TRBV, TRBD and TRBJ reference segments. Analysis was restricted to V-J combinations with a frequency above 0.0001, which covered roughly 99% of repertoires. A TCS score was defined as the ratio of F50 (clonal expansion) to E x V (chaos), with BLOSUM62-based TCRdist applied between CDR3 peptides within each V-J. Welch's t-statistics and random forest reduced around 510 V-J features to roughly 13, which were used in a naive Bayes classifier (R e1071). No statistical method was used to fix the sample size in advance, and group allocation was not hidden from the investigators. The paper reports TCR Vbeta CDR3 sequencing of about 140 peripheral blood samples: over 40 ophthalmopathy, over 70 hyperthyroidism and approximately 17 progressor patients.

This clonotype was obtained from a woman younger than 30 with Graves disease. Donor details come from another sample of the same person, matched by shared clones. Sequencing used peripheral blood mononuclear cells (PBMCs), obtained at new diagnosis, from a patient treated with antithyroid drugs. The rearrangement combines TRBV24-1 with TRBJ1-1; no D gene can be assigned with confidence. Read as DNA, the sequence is TGTGCCACCAGTGATTTTGGGAGGGAAGCTTTCTTT. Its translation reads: CATSDFGREAFF.